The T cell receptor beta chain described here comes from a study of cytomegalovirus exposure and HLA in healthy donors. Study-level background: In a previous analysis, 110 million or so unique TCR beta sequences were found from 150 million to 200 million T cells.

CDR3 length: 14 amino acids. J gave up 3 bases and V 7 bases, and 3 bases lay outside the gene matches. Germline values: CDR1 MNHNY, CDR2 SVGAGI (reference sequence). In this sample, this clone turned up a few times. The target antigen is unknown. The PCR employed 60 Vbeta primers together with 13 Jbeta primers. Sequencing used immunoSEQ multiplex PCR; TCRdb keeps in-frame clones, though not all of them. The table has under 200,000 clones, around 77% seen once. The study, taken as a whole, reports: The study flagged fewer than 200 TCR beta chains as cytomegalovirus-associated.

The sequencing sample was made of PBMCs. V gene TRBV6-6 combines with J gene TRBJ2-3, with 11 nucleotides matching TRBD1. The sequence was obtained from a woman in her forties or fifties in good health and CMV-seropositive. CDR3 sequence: CASNGDRGTDTQYF. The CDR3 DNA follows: TGTGCCAGCAACGGGGACAGGGGGACAGATACGCAGTATTTT.